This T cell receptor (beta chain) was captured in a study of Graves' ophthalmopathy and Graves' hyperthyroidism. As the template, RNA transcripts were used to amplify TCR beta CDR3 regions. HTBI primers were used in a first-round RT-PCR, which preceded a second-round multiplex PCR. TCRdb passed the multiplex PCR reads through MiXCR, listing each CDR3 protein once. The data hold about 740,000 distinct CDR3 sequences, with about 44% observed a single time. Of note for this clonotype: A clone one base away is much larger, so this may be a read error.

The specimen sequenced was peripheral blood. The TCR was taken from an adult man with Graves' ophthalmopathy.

CDR3 amino acids: CASNELAGEYEQYF. The CDR3 DNA is TGTGCCAGCAACGAACTAGCGGGAGAGTACGAGCAGTACTTC. V is TRBV7-2 and J is TRBJ2-7; 11 bases fit TRBD2. This CDR3 is built from 14 residues. V shed 7 bases and J 4 bases; nucleotides not matched to a gene: 6. The V gene's germline CDR1 is SGHTA and CDR2 FQGNSA.